The following is a T cell receptor beta chain sequence with its context. The protocol was immunoSEQ multiplex PCR, while the TCRdb copy is restricted to in-frame clones and leaves out a portion. Seen here are tens of thousands of clones, around 87% observed once, and the top ten hold nearly 4%. Trimming pared 2 bases from V and 4 bases from J, leaving 15 bases between. The germline CDR1 and CDR2 sequences are MNHEY and SMNVEV (reference sequence). The CDR3 is 16 residues long. This record comes from a study of blood T cell repertoires in COVID-19. This TCR was recovered from a man aged 40-50 years with COVID-19, enrolled during active disease. Material: peripheral blood. This chain links TRBV27 with TRBJ1-5; D call uncertain. The CDR3, as DNA: TGTGCCAGCAGTTTAATTGGGCCTCGGGGAAATCAGCCCCAGCATTTT. This sequence encodes CASSLIGPRGNQPQHF.